Detailed here is one T cell receptor beta chain. What it binds is not known. The sample originates from a study of fetal regulatory T cell absence and autoimmunity. The study, taken as a whole, reports: Oligoclonal TCR enrichment in pancreas over cord blood reached over 100-fold for some clones. TRB gene family usage was broadly similar in cord blood and pancreas.

J was trimmed by 1 base and V by 4 bases; bases with no gene match: 6. This CDR3 spans 18 amino acids. Looked up from germline, CDR1 is SGHNT and CDR2 is YYREEE (reference sequence). Sequencing was at survey level. The assay was immunoSEQ multiplex PCR, and TCRdb's table has in-frame clones only and misses some. The sample records approximately 46,000 clones, roughly 80% being singletons. This sequence originates from a newborn boy with IPEX syndrome. What was sequenced was cord blood. This sequence joins TRBV5-4 and TRBJ2-2; 14 nucleotides match TRBD2. The CDR3 protein is CASSPGLAGDWNTGELFF. DNA for the CDR3: TGTGCCAGCAGCCCGGGACTAGCGGGAGACTGGAACACCGGGGAGCTGTTTTTT. The variable domain in full, completed from reference TRBV5-4 and TRBJ2-2, reads ETGVTQSPTHLIKTRGQQVTLRCSSQSGHNTVSWYQQALGQGPQFIFQYYREEENGRGNFPPRFSGLQFPNYSSELNVNALELDDSALYLCASSPGLAGDWNTGELFFGEGSRLTVL.